Described below is a single T cell receptor beta chain sequence and its context. This CDR3 has 15 amino acids. V lost 3 bases, J lost 7 bases, and 13 bases lay in between. CDR1 is SGHTA, CDR2 FQGTGA, per germline. The data stem from a study of blood T cell repertoires in COVID-19. Turning to the study itself: T cells, B-cell-depleted T cells, or PBMCs supplied cDNA or gDNA.

Generated by immunoSEQ multiplex PCR, the TCRdb table keeps only in-frame clones and is missing some. Of around 230,000 clones in the sample, over 70% were seen once. This receptor was obtained from a woman older than 75 with acute or convalescent COVID-19. The sequenced sample was peripheral blood. The rearrangement links TRBV7-3 to TRBJ1-6; perhaps TRBD1 as D (5 bases). CDR3: CASSLGPDVNSPLHF. The CDR3 nucleotides are TGTGCCAGCAGCTTGGGGCCGGACGTGAATTCACCCCTCCACTTT.